This T cell receptor beta chain derives from a study of OX40 agonist ivuxolimab in advanced cancers. Study context: Partial responses were achieved by three patients: one hepatocellular carcinoma, two cutaneous melanoma.

J lost 0 bases, V lost 4 bases, and 4 bases had no gene match. This CDR3 comprises 15 residues. The germline V gene has CDR1 SGHRS and CDR2 YFSETQ. About this clone: Its antigen is undetermined.

Whole-study results and caveats: The antigens recognized by the expanded peripheral T cells, that is their antigen specificity, were not determined. Partial responders treated at 0.1-3.0 mg/kg exhibited clonal expansion among the lowest measured.

Profiling relied on immunoSEQ multiplex PCR, and the TCRdb table lists in-frame clones only, not all of them. The sample has around 68,000 clones, just over 85% seen once. The sequence derives from an adult with an advanced solid tumor such as melanoma, head and neck, liver or kidney cancer. This specimen consisted of CD4+ or CD8+ T cells sorted from blood, obtained in a trial of the OX40 agonist ivuxolimab. This chain connects TRBV5-1 to TRBJ2-1, with 7 bases aligning to TRBD1. CDR3 sequence: CASSKQGYSYNEQFF. As DNA, the CDR3 is TGCGCCAGCAGCAAACAGGGGTACTCCTACAATGAGCAGTTCTTC. Complete variable domain (other parts from reference TRBV5-1 and TRBJ2-1): KAGVTQTPRYLIKTRGQQVTLSCSPISGHRSVSWYQQTPGQGLQFLFEYFSETQRNKGNFPGRFSGRQFSNSRSEMNVSTLELGDSALYLCASSKQGYSYNEQFFGPGTRLTVL.